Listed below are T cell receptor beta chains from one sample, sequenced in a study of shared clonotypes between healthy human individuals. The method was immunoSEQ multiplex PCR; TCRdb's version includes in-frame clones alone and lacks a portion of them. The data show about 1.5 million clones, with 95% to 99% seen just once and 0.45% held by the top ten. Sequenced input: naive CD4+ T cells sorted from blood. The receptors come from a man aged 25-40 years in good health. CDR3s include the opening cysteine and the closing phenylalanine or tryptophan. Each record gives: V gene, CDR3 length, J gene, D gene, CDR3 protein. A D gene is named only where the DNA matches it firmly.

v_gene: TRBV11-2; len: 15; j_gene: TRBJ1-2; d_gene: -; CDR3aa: CASSLVGGANYGYTF
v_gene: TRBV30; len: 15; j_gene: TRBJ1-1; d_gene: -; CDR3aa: CAWTEIWGYDTEAFF
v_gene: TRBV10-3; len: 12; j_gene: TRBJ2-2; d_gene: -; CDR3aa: CAISGNTGELFF
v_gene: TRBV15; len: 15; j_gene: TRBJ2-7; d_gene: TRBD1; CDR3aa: CATSISDRESYEQYF
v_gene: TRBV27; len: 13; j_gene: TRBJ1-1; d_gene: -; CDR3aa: CASTKSRGTEAFF
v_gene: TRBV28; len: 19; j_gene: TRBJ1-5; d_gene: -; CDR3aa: CASSFVRFQTLNSNQPQHF
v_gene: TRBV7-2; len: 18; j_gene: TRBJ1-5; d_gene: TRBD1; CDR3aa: CASSEGTAYTLGYQPQHF
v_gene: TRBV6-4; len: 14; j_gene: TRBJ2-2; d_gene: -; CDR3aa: CASRTNGNTGELFF
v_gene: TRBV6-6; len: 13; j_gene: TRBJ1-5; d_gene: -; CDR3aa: CASGALSNQPQHF
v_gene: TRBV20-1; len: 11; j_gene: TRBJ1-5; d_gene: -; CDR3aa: CSARDLAGRHF
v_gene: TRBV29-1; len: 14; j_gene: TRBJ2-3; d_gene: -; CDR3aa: CSVDQLTSTDTQYF
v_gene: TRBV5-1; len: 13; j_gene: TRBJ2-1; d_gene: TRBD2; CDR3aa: CASQKAGGYEQFF
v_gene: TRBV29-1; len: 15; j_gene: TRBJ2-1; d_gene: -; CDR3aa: CSVVRQGGNYNEQFF
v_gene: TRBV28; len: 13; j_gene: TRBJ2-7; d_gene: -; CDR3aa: CASSMDSSGEQYF
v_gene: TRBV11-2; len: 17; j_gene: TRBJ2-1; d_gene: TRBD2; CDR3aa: CASRLPNGERGYNEQFF
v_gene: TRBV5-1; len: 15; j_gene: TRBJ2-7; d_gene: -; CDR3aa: CASSLALGRTYEQYF
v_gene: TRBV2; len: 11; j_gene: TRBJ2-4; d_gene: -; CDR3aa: CASTAENIQYF
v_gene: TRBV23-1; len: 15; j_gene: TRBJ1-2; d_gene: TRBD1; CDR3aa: CASSQTPGTDYGYTF
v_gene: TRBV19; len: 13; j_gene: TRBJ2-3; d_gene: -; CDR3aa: CASSIAQGDTQYF
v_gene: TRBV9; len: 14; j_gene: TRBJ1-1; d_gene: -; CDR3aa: CASSMTGGNTEAFF
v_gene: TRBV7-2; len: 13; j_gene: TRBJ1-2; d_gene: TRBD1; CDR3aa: CASSFDRVLGYTF
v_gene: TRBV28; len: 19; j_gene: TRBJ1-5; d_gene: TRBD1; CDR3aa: CASSSYRDSLKEGNQPQHF
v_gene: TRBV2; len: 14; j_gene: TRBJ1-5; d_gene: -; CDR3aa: CASSEWGSGQPQHF
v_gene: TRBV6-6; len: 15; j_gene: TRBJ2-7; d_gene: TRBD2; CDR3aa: CASSTRLAEIYEQYF
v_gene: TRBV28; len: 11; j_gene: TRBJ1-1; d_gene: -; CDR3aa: CASISVFVAFF
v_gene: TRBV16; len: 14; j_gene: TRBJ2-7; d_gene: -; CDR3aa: CASSQHYTGYEQYF